Following are 24 T cell receptor beta chains from one sample sequenced in a study of blood T cells in healthy people across ages (dated by TCRdb to the mid-2010s). The library was made by 5' RACE. Sequencing relied on an Illumina HiSeq 2500. A second PCR of about 6 to 12 cycles was run with a J-beta primer mix and a sample-barcoded 5' primer. The raw public data were reprocessed by TCRdb itself: fastp quality trimming at Q25, MiXCR clonotype calling, in-frame beta chains only. Every entry covers one CDR3 protein and lists the most common genes and DNA from its rows. Recorded for this sample are roughly 550,000 distinct CDR3 sequences; less than 25% of them occurred a single time. The ten largest clones take up roughly 9% of the sample. These data were likewise used in another study, on T cells of mothers and their children.

Source material: blood. The receptors shown here come from a boy aged 10-17 years in good health.

This clonotype was observed a handful of times. The chain employs TRBV12-3 or TRBV12-4 and TRBJ1-6; no firm D call. The V and J ends lost 3 bases and 3 bases respectively, with 6 bases between them. This CDR3 has 14 amino acids. CDR3: CASSFSIYNSPLHF. CDR3 bases: TGTGCCAGCAGTTTTTCAATCTATAATTCACCCCTCCACTTT.

This chain uses TRBV7-3 with TRBJ2-7, with D tentatively TRBD1 (6 bases). The DNA end favors TRBJ2-1, so the J call may be wrong. The CDR3 extends over 13 amino acids. Per germline, CDR1 SGHTA and CDR2 FQGTGA. The CDR3 bases are TGTGCCAGCAGCTTACAAAGGACAGCGGAGCAGTTCTTC. It encodes CASSLQRTAEQFF.

This chain joins TRBV19 and TRBJ1-1; perhaps TRBD1 as D (5 bases). Per the germline V gene, CDR1 is LNHDA and CDR2 is SQIVND (reference sequence). CDR3 size: 14 residues. Trimming shortened V by 8 bases and J by 5 bases, and 18 bases separated the two germline ends. This CDR3 is CASWRGGGSTEAFF. The DNA for the CDR3 is TGTGCCAGTTGGCGCGGGGGAGGATCAACTGAAGCTTTCTTT.

CDR3 nucleotides: TGTGCCAGCAGTGAATTAAGCGGCAGGGCCAATTCACCCCTCCACTTT. Its translation is CASSELSGRANSPLHF. The chain joins TRBV6-1 to TRBJ1-6, with D possibly TRBD1 on 5 matching bases. Germline values: CDR1 MNHNS, CDR2 SASEGT. The CDR3 sequence is 16 residues long. V was pared by 2 bases and J by 7 bases, with 15 bases between.

The chain is built from TRBV4-2 and TRBJ1-2; D not resolved. The CDR3 loop spans 17 amino acids. Germline V gene sequence: CDR1 LGHNA, CDR2 YNFKEQ. Deletions cut 0 bases from V and 2 bases from J, with 16 bases between. DNA of the CDR3: TGTGCCAGCAGCCAAGATTCCCCACGGGGAGCGAACTATGGCTACACCTTC. Its protein is CASSQDSPRGANYGYTF.

Details on this clonotype: The CDR3 carries no conserved terminal phenylalanine or tryptophan, so it likely arises from a read error. This sequence joins TRBV24-1 and TRBJ2-1; D uncertain. The CDR3 spans 14 residues. Germline-derived CDR1 and CDR2 are KGHDR and SFDVKD. The V end was cut by 6 bases, the J end by 3 bases, with 11 bases between. DNA for the CDR3: TGTGCCACCAGTTCTTCCCTGAACTACAATGAGCAGTTCCTC. This sequence encodes CATSSSLNYNEQFL.

In this sample, this clonotype turned up a few times. This sequence joins TRBV20-1 and TRBJ2-7; D unclear. CDR3 length: 13 residues. Trimming removed 4 bases at V and 6 bases at J, with 16 bases between. The germline V gene encodes CDR1 DFQATT and CDR2 SNEGSKA (reference sequence). The DNA of the CDR3 is TGCAGTGCTAAGGCCATAGCCTCCGGCGAGCAGTACTTC. As protein: CSAKAIASGEQYF.

The rearrangement joins TRBV7-2 to TRBJ1-2; D uncertain. The CDR3 totals 14 residues. The germline gives CDR1 SGHTA, CDR2 FQGNSA. Deletions cut 1 base from V and 2 bases from J, with 8 bases between. CDR3 DNA: TGTGCCAGCAGCTTAGGAGTCCGGAACTATGGCTACACCTTC. Its protein is CASSLGVRNYGYTF.

The chain carries TRBV28 and TRBJ1-3; the D gene is possibly TRBD1 (6 bases). The V and J ends lost 4 bases and 0 bases respectively, with 13 bases between them. Germline V lookup: CDR1 MDHEN, CDR2 SYDVKM. There are 16 residues in the CDR3. CDR3 amino acids: CASSSDQQGSGNTIYF. CDR3 coding DNA: TGTGCCAGCAGTTCAGATCAACAGGGCTCTGGAAACACCATATATTTT. Together with reference TRBV28 and TRBJ1-3, the CDR3 gives the full variable domain: DVKVTQSSRYLVKRTGEKVFLECVQDMDHENMFWYRQDPGLGLRLIYFSYDVKMKEKGDIPEGYSVSREKKERFSLILESASTNQTSMYLCASSSDQQGSGNTIYFGEGSWLTVV.

The J gene is TRBJ2-5, the V gene TRBV7-2; 10 bases map to TRBD2. The CDR3 loop spans 15 amino acids. Trimming took 5 bases from V and 3 from J; bases not matched to a gene: 6. Germline assignment: CDR1 SGHTA and CDR2 FQGNSA. The CDR3 sequence is CASSHQGLAKETQYF. CDR3 nucleotides: TGTGCCAGCAGCCATCAGGGACTAGCGAAAGAGACCCAGTACTTC.

This clonotype appeared a few times. The V gene is TRBV7-2, the J gene TRBJ2-5; no clear D. Deletions cut 0 bases from V and 2 bases from J, with 7 bases between. Germline V gene data show CDR1 as SGHTA and CDR2 as FQGNSA. The CDR3 runs to 14 residues. CDR3 sequence (DNA): TGTGCCAGCAGCTTAGCGCTCAGGCAAGAGACCCAGTACTTC. Translation gives CASSLALRQETQYF. Full variable domain (outside the CDR3, taken from reference TRBV7-2 and TRBJ2-5): GAGVSQSPSNKVTEKGKDVELRCDPISGHTALYWYRQSLGQGLEFLIYFQGNSAPDKSGLPSDRFSAERTGGSVSTLTIQRTQQEDSAVYLCASSLALRQETQYFGPGTRLLVL.

The gene calls are TRBV14 and TRBJ2-3; 12 bases are shared with TRBD1. The V gene end was trimmed by 3 bases and the J gene end by 5 bases; junction bases not matched to a gene: 9. The CDR3 runs to 17 residues. Germline-derived CDR1 and CDR2 are SGHDN and FVKESK. CDR3 amino acids: CASSHTLGQGAGDTQYF. The DNA of the CDR3 is TGTGCCAGCAGCCACACACTGGGACAGGGGGCAGGAGATACGCAGTATTTT.

This clonotype was observed a handful of times. The chain recombines TRBV29-1 with TRBJ1-1, with TRBD1 matching over 9 bases. V trimming: 6 bases; J trimming: 1 base; junction bases outside the gene matches: 3. Germline V lookup: CDR1 SQVTM, CDR2 ANQGSEA. The CDR3 loop spans 13 amino acids. This CDR3 reads CSVGDRANTEAFF. DNA of the CDR3: TGCAGCGTGGGGGACAGGGCGAACACTGAAGCTTTCTTT.

V and J are TRBV6-5 and TRBJ1-1; unclear D gene. Germline V lookup: CDR1 MNHEY, CDR2 SVGAGI. This CDR3 is 15 amino acids long. V dropped 0 bases and J dropped 0 bases, with 8 bases sitting between them. The CDR3 nucleotides read TGTGCCAGCAGTTACTCGGCGGGAATGAACACTGAAGCTTTCTTT. Translated: CASSYSAGMNTEAFF.

The chain has TRBV7-2 and TRBJ2-5, with unresolved D. V lost 5 bases, J lost 3 bases, and 7 bases lay in between. In germline, CDR1 is SGHTA, CDR2 FQGNSA. This CDR3 has 12 residues. Written as DNA, the CDR3 is TGTGCCAGCAGCGCCAATAAAGAGACCCAGTACTTC. Residues: CASSANKETQYF.

The genes are TRBV29-1 and TRBJ2-1; D is unclear. Trimming stripped 2 bases from V and 9 bases from J, with 8 bases between. CDR1 SQVTM and CDR2 ANQGSEA come from the germline V gene. This CDR3 is 11 amino acids long. The CDR3 sequence: CSVEPNSEQFF. CDR3 sequence (DNA): TGCAGCGTTGAACCCAATTCTGAGCAGTTCTTC.

The chain is built from TRBV7-2 and TRBJ2-5; the match to TRBD1 covers 7 bases. The DNA end favors TRBJ2-7, so the J call may be wrong. This CDR3 is 15 amino acids long. Per germline, CDR1 SGHTA and CDR2 FQGNSA. The CDR3 protein is CASSSRDRYSYEQYF. The CDR3 DNA sequence: TGTGCCAGCAGCTCCCGGGACAGATACTCCTACGAGCAGTACTTC.

This clonotype occurred many times. The chain combines TRBV7-2 with TRBJ1-2; no firm D call. Trimming stripped 5 bases from V and 9 bases from J, with 13 bases between. The CDR3 is made up of 12 amino acids. CDR1 and CDR2 from the germline V gene are SGHTA and FQGNSA. DNA of the CDR3: TGTGCCAGCAGCCCCACCCCCGGGAGCTACACCTTC. Encoded protein: CASSPTPGSYTF.

The J gene is TRBJ2-5, the V gene TRBV12-3 or TRBV12-4; 9 bases agree with TRBD1. V was clipped by 7 bases and J by 6 bases; unmatched bases: 12. CDR3 length equals 15 residues. CDR3 sequence reads: CASTPPGGQGKTQYF. CDR3 coding DNA: TGTGCCAGCACCCCCCCGGGGGGACAGGGAAAGACCCAGTACTTC.

J is TRBJ2-1 and V is TRBV20-1, with 13 bases aligning to TRBD2. Trimming took 3 bases from V and 9 from J; bases not matched to a gene: 5. The length of the CDR3 is 14 residues. Per germline, CDR1 DFQATT and CDR2 SNEGSKA (reference sequence). Here the CDR3 DNA reads TGCAGTGCTAGCCCCGGACTAGCGGGGGCTGAGCAGTTCTTC. It is translated as CSASPGLAGAEQFF.

V is TRBV4-3 and J is TRBJ2-1, with D unresolved. Looked up from germline, CDR1 is LGHNA and CDR2 is YSLEER. V was pared by 0 bases and J by 4 bases, with 10 bases between. This CDR3 is built from 15 residues. The CDR3 loop reads CASSQDGDSYNEQFF. In DNA, the CDR3 is TGCGCCAGCAGCCAAGACGGAGATTCTTACAATGAGCAGTTCTTC.

The table lists this clonotype with a few counts. At one end, the junction sequence differs from germline, possibly due to a read error. The rearrangement links TRBV27 to TRBJ1-5, with D uncertain. Germline CDR1 and CDR2: MNHEY and SMNVEV (reference sequence). The CDR3 consists of 13 residues. CDR3 protein: CASSLSPNQPQHF. CDR3 bases: TGCGCCAGCAGCTTGTCTCCCAATCAGCCCCAGCATTTT.

The chain links TRBV12-3 or TRBV12-4 to TRBJ1-5, with a tentative D call TRBD1 (5 bases). The germline V and J ends were trimmed by 6 bases and 2 bases, with 14 bases remaining between them. CDR3 length: 15 residues. CDR3: CASRPTGPGNQPQHF. CDR3 nucleotide sequence: TGTGCCAGCAGGCCAACAGGACCCGGCAATCAGCCCCAGCATTTT.

This clonotype was recorded many times. The gene calls are TRBV30 and TRBJ1-6; D remains ambiguous. The germline gives CDR1 GTSNPN, CDR2 SVGIG (reference sequence). Trimming took 3 bases from V and 4 from J, leaving 13 bases between them. The CDR3 loop spans 15 amino acids. As DNA, the CDR3 is TGTGCCTGGAGAGAAGAGGGTCCGTATAATTCACCCCTCCACTTT. This sequence encodes CAWREEGPYNSPLHF.